This T cell receptor beta chain stems from a study of TIL therapy for anti-PD-1-resistant metastatic lung cancer. Across the study: Median tumor mutation burden was 1.5 mutations per megabase.

The CDR3 sequence is 16 residues long. In germline, CDR1 is SGHAT, CDR2 FQNNGV. Trimming removed 1 base from V and 3 bases from J, with 12 bases in between. The libraries were made with immunoSEQ v3. Using immunoSEQ multiplex PCR, the repertoire was profiled, and TCRdb retains in-frame clones only, with some absent. The sample holds some 7,000 clones; over 55% are singletons and the top ten take roughly 7.7%. The sample's time point: pre-treatment sample, taken before nivolumab and TIL therapy. Pleural nodules or supraclavicular lymph nodes made up most of the excised metastases sampled. The genes are TRBV11-2 and TRBJ1-4; no reliable D call. This receptor was identified in a person aged 25-85 years with non-small cell lung cancer. The source material was tumor tissue, sampled at baseline. The CDR3 nucleotides are TGTGCCAGCAGCTTAGGGTCGGGGTCATCTAATGAAAAACTGTTTTTT. As protein: CASSLGSGSSNEKLFF.